These 29 T cell receptor beta chains share one sample of origin, sequenced in a study of T-cell reconstitution after alpha-beta-depleted transplantation in children. Preparation of the TCRbeta library involved a method that used unique molecular identifiers. TCRdb independently ran MiXCR on the PCR reads; one entry per CDR3 protein. The sample has 200,000 to 300,000 distinct CDR3 sequences; around 11% are singletons. Sequenced material: PBMCs from the stem cell graft donor, taken from the stem cell graft. The receptors stem from a human donor who donated a stem cell graft to a child with acute lymphoblastic leukemia.

This clonotype was picked up many times. This chain connects TRBV29-1 to TRBJ1-4, with D uncertain. V was cut by 4 bases and J by 4 bases, with 7 bases left in between. The CDR3 extends over 12 amino acids. The germline CDR1 and CDR2 sequences are SQVTM and ANQGSEA. CDR3 sequence reads: CSVGLGNEKLFF. CDR3 nucleotide sequence: TGCAGCGTTGGTTTGGGTAATGAAAAACTGTTTTTT.

The chain combines TRBV5-1 with TRBJ1-1; no firm D call. The V end lost 1 base, the J end lost 1 base, and 8 bases lay between the germline ends. The CDR3 loop spans 14 amino acids. The V gene's germline CDR1 is SGHRS and CDR2 YFSETQ. The CDR3 region has the DNA TGCGCCAGCAGCTTGAAGCAGGAGAACACTGAAGCTTTCTTT. Residues: CASSLKQENTEAFF.

This clonotype was counted a few times. The V and J genes are TRBV12-3 or TRBV12-4 and TRBJ2-7, with TRBD1 matching 9 bases. The V segment lost 8 bases and the J segment 2 bases; nucleotides outside the gene matches: 7. The CDR3 spans 14 residues. CDR3 loop: CASVAGQGAYEQYF. Here the CDR3 DNA reads TGTGCCAGCGTGGCGGGACAGGGAGCCTACGAGCAGTACTTC.

In this sample, this clonotype turned up many times. V gene TRBV6-5 combines with J gene TRBJ2-3; D unclear. The V end was cut by 4 bases, the J end by 4 bases, with 3 bases between. The CDR3 sequence is 11 residues long. CDR1 and CDR2 (germline): MNHEY, SVGAGI. The CDR3 spells CASSWADTQYF. In DNA, the CDR3 is TGTGCCAGCAGTTGGGCAGATACGCAGTATTTT.

This clonotype came up many times. V gene TRBV6-5 combines with J gene TRBJ2-7; the D is unclear. CDR3 length equals 11 residues. V was trimmed by 6 bases and J by 6 bases, leaving 9 bases between them. The V gene's germline CDR1 is MNHEY and CDR2 SVGAGI. The DNA of the CDR3 is TGTGCCAGCAGCCTCGGTGCCGAGCAGTACTTC. It yields the protein CASSLGAEQYF.

In its sample, this clonotype was seen many times. The V and J genes are TRBV2 and TRBJ2-3; TRBD1 aligns across 8 bases. Trimming at V came to 2 bases and at J to 2 bases, leaving 3 bases not matched to a gene. Germline values: CDR1 SNHLY, CDR2 FYNNEI. The length of the CDR3 is 15 residues. CDR3 sequence (DNA): TGTGCCAGCAGTGAACTGGACAGGGACACAGATACGCAGTATTTT. This encodes CASSELDRDTDTQYF.

Ten or more counts support this clonotype. This rearrangement joins TRBV5-5 to TRBJ2-2, with TRBD2 identical over 11 bases. Trimming removed 5 bases from V and 8 bases from J; junction bases left unmatched: 5. Germline-derived CDR1 and CDR2 are SGHKS and YYEKEE (reference sequence). CDR3 length: 14 residues. Here the CDR3 reads CASRPSGRSGELFF. The DNA of the CDR3 is TGTGCCAGCAGGCCTAGCGGGAGGTCGGGGGAGCTGTTTTTT.

In this sample, this clonotype turned up many times. The chain carries TRBV27 and TRBJ2-1, with a possible D match to TRBD1 (5 bases). Germline V gene sequence: CDR1 MNHEY, CDR2 SMNVEV (reference sequence). The length of the CDR3 is 17 residues. V was cut by 4 bases and J by 4 bases, with 20 bases left in between. The CDR3 reads CASSSAFSQGFYNEQFF. CDR3 in DNA: TGTGCCAGCAGTTCGGCGTTTAGTCAGGGCTTTTACAATGAGCAGTTCTTC.

This clonotype was detected ten times or more. V and J are TRBV11-2 and TRBJ2-3; 10 positions agree with TRBD2. The CDR3 sequence is 18 residues long. Germline-derived CDR1 and CDR2 are SGHAT and FQNNGV. The J segment lost 7 bases and the V segment lost 5 bases, leaving 18 bases of the junction unmatched. CDR3 sequence reads: CASSPPRLGLAVANTQYF. The CDR3 DNA follows: TGTGCCAGCAGCCCACCCCGCCTAGGACTAGCGGTGGCTAATACGCAGTATTTT.

This clonotype was detected many times. The V call is TRBV5-1, the J call TRBJ2-3; 9 nucleotides agree with TRBD1. V lost 3 bases, J lost 4 bases, and 9 bases stayed unmatched. This CDR3 contains 16 residues. Germline CDR1 SGHRS, CDR2 YFSETQ. The CDR3 sequence: CASSSQTGGIADTQYF. In nucleotides, the CDR3 is TGCGCCAGCAGCTCCCAGACAGGGGGAATCGCAGATACGCAGTATTTT. The full variable domain, rest sourced from reference TRBV5-1 and TRBJ2-3, is KAGVTQTPRYLIKTRGQQVTLSCSPISGHRSVSWYQQTPGQGLQFLFEYFSETQRNKGNFPGRFSGRQFSNSRSEMNVSTLELGDSALYLCASSSQTGGIADTQYFGPGTRLTVL.

This clonotype was recorded many times. This chain joins TRBV5-6 and TRBJ2-7, with D perhaps TRBD1 or TRBD2 (5 bases each). Germline CDR1 is SGHDT and CDR2 is YYEEEE. The CDR3 is 15 residues long. V dropped 1 base and J dropped 7 bases, with 18 bases sitting between them. The CDR3 bases are TGTGCCAGCAGCTTGTCGGGACGCCGGAGGACGGAGCAGTACTTC. Translated: CASSLSGRRRTEQYF. Full variable domain (remainder filled in from reference TRBV5-6 and TRBJ2-7): DAGVTQSPTHLIKTRGQQVTLRCSPKSGHDTVSWYQQALGQGPQFIFQYYEEEERQRGNFPDRFSGHQFPNYSSELNVNALLLGDSALYLCASSLSGRRRTEQYFGPGTRLTVT.

This clonotype was detected ten times or more. V and J are TRBV19 and TRBJ1-1, with D perhaps matching TRBD1 (6 bases). Per the germline V gene, CDR1 is LNHDA and CDR2 is SQIVND (reference sequence). Trimming stripped 5 bases from V and 5 bases from J, with 15 bases between. CDR3 length equals 14 residues. As DNA, the CDR3 is TGTGCCAGTAGTCTCAGTGGACAGATGACTGAAGCTTTCTTT. Protein product: CASSLSGQMTEAFF. Complete variable domain (other parts from reference TRBV19 and TRBJ1-1): DGGITQSPKYLFRKEGQNVTLSCEQNLNHDAMYWYRQDPGQGLRLIYYSQIVNDFQKGDIAEGYSVSREKKESFPLTVTSAQKNPTAFYLCASSLSGQMTEAFFGQGTRLTVV.

This clonotype was found many times. The rearrangement uses TRBV7-2 and TRBJ2-5; D unclear. The V gene's germline CDR1 is SGHTA and CDR2 FQGNSA. Trimming pared 6 bases from V and 2 bases from J, leaving 19 bases between. CDR3 length equals 16 residues. CDR3 sequence reads: CASRPIPSPPQETQYF. Written as DNA, the CDR3 is TGTGCCAGCAGGCCAATCCCGTCACCACCGCAAGAGACCCAGTACTTC.

This chain links TRBV5-1 with TRBJ1-2, with 8 bases identical to TRBD1. This CDR3 is built from 14 residues. The V gene's germline CDR1 is SGHRS and CDR2 YFSETQ. Unmatched junction bases numbered 4, after V lost 0 bases and J lost 6 bases. The CDR3 DNA follows: TGCGCCAGCAGCTTGGGGGACAGGCCTCATGGCTACACCTTC. It encodes CASSLGDRPHGYTF.

This clonotype was detected many times. The V gene is TRBV6-5, the J gene TRBJ1-5, with D perhaps TRBD1 (6 bases). Per the germline V gene, CDR1 is MNHEY and CDR2 is SVGAGI. V was trimmed by 4 bases and J by 1 base, leaving 14 bases between them. This CDR3 is built from 16 residues. CDR3 loop: CASSSQGGGSNQPQHF. The CDR3 nucleotides read TGTGCCAGCAGTTCCCAAGGGGGAGGAAGCAATCAGCCCCAGCATTTT.

There are many counts of this clonotype. V and J are TRBV3-1 and TRBJ2-3; 10 bases are a match to TRBD2. J gave up 2 bases and V 7 bases, and 6 bases lay outside the gene matches. Germline V gives CDR1 LGHDT, CDR2 YNNKEL (reference sequence). There are 15 residues in the CDR3. CDR3 loop: CASTPLAGYTDTQYF. DNA for the CDR3: TGTGCCAGCACCCCACTAGCGGGGTACACAGATACGCAGTATTTT.

This clonotype was counted ten times or more. The chain carries TRBV5-1 and TRBJ2-4; TRBD1 is a possible D gene (5 bases). This CDR3 is 14 amino acids long. Germline assignment: CDR1 SGHRS and CDR2 YFSETQ. V dropped 2 bases and J dropped 3 bases, with 9 bases sitting between them. The DNA of the CDR3 is TGCGCCAGCAGCTTCATAGGGGACAAAAACATTCAGTACTTC. Protein sequence: CASSFIGDKNIQYF.

V gene TRBV12-3 or TRBV12-4 combines with J gene TRBJ1-3, with 7 bases identical to TRBD1. The CDR3 length is 14 residues. Unmatched junction bases numbered 5, after V lost 5 bases and J lost 4 bases. The CDR3 loop is CASSPGTAGNTIYF. The CDR3, as DNA: TGTGCCAGCAGTCCAGGGACAGCGGGAAACACCATATATTTT.

This clonotype appeared many times. The chain recombines TRBV12-3 or TRBV12-4 with TRBJ1-5, with 9 bases matching TRBD1. The CDR3 consists of 16 residues. J was trimmed by 0 bases and V by 7 bases; bases with no gene match: 7. The CDR3 here is CASTKDRGYSNQPQHF. CDR3 in DNA: TGTGCCAGCACGAAGGACAGGGGATATAGCAATCAGCCCCAGCATTTT.

This clonotype was counted only a few times. The J gene is TRBJ2-7, the V gene TRBV18, with 9 bases fitting TRBD1. Per germline, CDR1 KGHSH and CDR2 LQKENI. V shed 3 bases, J shed 2 bases, and the junction held 5 bases outside the gene matches. The CDR3 consists of 15 residues. This CDR3 reads CASSPGTGNAYEQYF. CDR3 coding DNA: TGTGCCAGCTCACCCGGGACAGGGAACGCCTACGAGCAGTACTTC.

This clonotype was observed a handful of times. The rearrangement uses TRBV10-3 and TRBJ1-1; no definite D call. Germline V CDR1 and CDR2: ENHRY, SYGVKD. The CDR3 is made up of 13 amino acids. Trimming removed 10 bases from V and 1 base from J, with 13 bases in between. CDR3 nucleotide sequence: TGTGCCACCGTCCCTCGGGGGAACACTGAAGCTTTCTTT. This codes for CATVPRGNTEAFF.

This clonotype has ten or more counts. The V call is TRBV7-6, the J call TRBJ2-1; TRBD1 matches at 9 bases. Trimming removed 2 bases from V and 4 bases from J; junction bases left unmatched: 12. The CDR3 has 18 amino acids. The germline CDR1 and CDR2 sequences are SGHVS and FNYEAQ. The CDR3 loop reads CASSLTSLGTGSYNEQFF. CDR3 DNA: TGTGCCAGCAGCTTAACCTCCCTAGGGACAGGGTCGTACAATGAGCAGTTCTTC.

This chain joins TRBV6-5 and TRBJ2-5; 11 nucleotides match TRBD2. Germline V gene lookup returns CDR1 MNHEY and CDR2 SVGAGI. The CDR3 extends over 19 amino acids. V lost 0 bases to trimming and J lost 1 base; unmatched junction nucleotides: 10. Here the CDR3 reads CASSYSAGLAEVPQETQYF. The CDR3 DNA reads TGTGCCAGCAGTTACTCGGCGGGACTAGCGGAGGTACCCCAAGAGACCCAGTACTTC.

CDR3 region: CASSFGLAGYTDTQYF. CDR3 bases: TGTGCCAGTAGTTTCGGACTAGCGGGATACACAGATACGCAGTATTTT. V is TRBV19 and J is TRBJ2-3, with TRBD2 matching over 12 bases. Germline CDR1 and CDR2: LNHDA and SQIVND (reference sequence). The CDR3 is made up of 16 amino acids. V lost 5 bases, J lost 2 bases, and 5 bases stayed unmatched.

This clonotype has at least ten counts. This chain joins TRBV11-2 and TRBJ2-6; D ambiguous. Trimming stripped 5 bases from V and 0 bases from J, with 11 bases between. The CDR3 extends over 16 amino acids. Germline CDR1 SGHAT, CDR2 FQNNGV. Here the CDR3 reads CASSLGRVSGANVLTF. CDR3 bases: TGTGCCAGCAGCCTCGGACGGGTCTCTGGGGCCAACGTCCTGACTTTC. The variable domain in full, with the rest retrieved from reference TRBV11-2 and TRBJ2-6, is EAGVAQSPRYKIIEKRQSVAFWCNPISGHATLYWYQQILGQGPKLLIQFQNNGVVDDSQLPKDRFSAERLKGVDSTLKIQPAKLEDSAVYLCASSLGRVSGANVLTFGAGSRLTVL.

The chain is built from TRBV9 and TRBJ1-2, with unresolved D. In germline, CDR1 is SGDLS, CDR2 YYNGEE. The CDR3 runs to 11 residues. The ends were cut back, 4 bases at V and 5 bases at J, with 6 bases in the middle. Written as DNA, the CDR3 is TGTGCCAGCAGCAACCAATATGGCTACACCTTC. It codes for CASSNQYGYTF.

This clonotype showed up many times. The rearrangement joins TRBV27 to TRBJ1-4, with TRBD1 matching 8 bases. Germline lookup yields CDR1 MNHEY and CDR2 SMNVEV (reference sequence). CDR3 size: 13 residues. The trim removed 8 bases at V and 5 bases at J, leaving 4 bases unmatched. The DNA of the CDR3 is TGTGCCAGCCCCGGGACAGGCAATGAAAAACTGTTTTTT. This sequence encodes CASPGTGNEKLFF.

This clonotype was recorded at least ten times. The rearrangement uses TRBV20-1 and TRBJ1-2, with D possibly TRBD1 on 5 matching bases. The CDR3 length is 14 residues. Trimming stripped 1 base from V and 4 bases from J, with 13 bases between. The V gene's germline CDR1 is DFQATT and CDR2 SNEGSKA (reference sequence). The DNA of the CDR3 is TGCAGTGCTAGAGGGACAAAGGATGTCTATGGCTACACCTTC. This gives the protein CSARGTKDVYGYTF.

This clonotype was seen only a few times. The gene calls are TRBV7-9 and TRBJ1-1; possibly TRBD1 for D (6 bases). V lost 5 bases, J lost 1 base, and 14 bases lay in between. The CDR3 is 15 residues long. CDR1 is SEHNR and CDR2 is FQNEAQ in the germline V gene (reference sequence). The CDR3 is CASSPLPGQNTEAFF. The CDR3, as DNA: TGTGCCAGCAGCCCTTTACCGGGACAGAACACTGAAGCTTTCTTT.